The T cell receptor beta chain described here comes from a study of cytomegalovirus exposure and HLA in healthy donors. The PCR was carried out with 60 Vbeta primers and 13 Jbeta primers. Sequencing used immunoSEQ multiplex PCR; TCRdb keeps in-frame clones, though not all of them. The sample gives 60,000 to 70,000 clones, approximately 58% of which show up once; 3% is in the top ten. The CDR3 spans 14 residues. V lost 4 bases and J 3 bases, leaving 13 bases between the germline ends. From germline, CDR1 is SEHNR and CDR2 FQNEAQ (reference sequence). General observations from the study: In an earlier analysis, productive rearrangement rates for most beta V segments clustered near 87% or 30%. Sequencing depth across donors, presence/absence analyses assumed, was roughly uniform.

A note on this clone: The target antigen is unknown.

Input material: PBMCs. The gene calls are TRBV7-9 and TRBJ2-7, with D maybe TRBD2 (5 bases). The TCR originated in a woman between 45 and 65 years old in good health and CMV-seronegative. The CDR3 sequence: CASSSRTGIYEQYF. Written as DNA, the CDR3 is TGTGCCAGCAGCTCCCGGACGGGAATCTACGAGCAGTACTTC.